The 27 T cell receptor beta chains given below trace back to one sample, sequenced in a study of CD4 T cells in relation to SARS-CoV-2 and coronaviruses. Before the COVID-19 pandemic, during about 2011-2019, CD4+ T cells were taken from unexposed donors. The cells were cultured for about ten days before CD4+ T cells were isolated. Sequenced by immunoSEQ multiplex PCR; TCRdb stores in-frame clones only, minus some. The table includes about 29,000 clones, less than 80% detected once. Antigens of these TCRs are unknown. The sample comprised CD4+ T cells from PBMCs, cultured in vitro. Receptor source: a human donor in good health.

The chain couples TRBV4-3 to TRBJ2-2; no definite D call. Trimming took off 0 bases at V and 4 bases at J, with 9 bases between the two ends. The CDR3 loop spans 15 amino acids. Germline loops: CDR1 LGHNA, CDR2 YSLEER. The CDR3 DNA is TGCGCCAGCAGCCAAGAGAGCCGAGGCACCGGGGAGCTGTTTTTT. Translating it yields CASSQESRGTGELFF.

The chain is built from TRBV30 and TRBJ2-3; 7 bases are a match to TRBD2. The CDR3 loop spans 15 amino acids. The V gene's germline CDR1 is GTSNPN and CDR2 SVGIG (reference sequence). The ends lost 0 bases at V and 4 bases at J; junction bases unmatched: 7. This CDR3 reads CAWSVLGGSADTQYF. The CDR3 region has the DNA TGTGCCTGGAGTGTACTTGGCGGGAGTGCAGATACGCAGTATTTT.

This clone has a handful of counts. The chain is built from TRBV7-2 and TRBJ1-5; D not resolved. V lost 1 base and J 3 bases, leaving 10 bases between the germline ends. From germline, CDR1 is SGHTA and CDR2 FQGNSA. The CDR3 consists of 15 residues. The CDR3: CASSLDWGNNQPQHF. In nucleotides, the CDR3 is TGTGCCAGCAGCTTAGATTGGGGTAACAATCAGCCCCAGCATTTT.

The chain links TRBV5-1 to TRBJ2-7; 9 bases fit TRBD1. The CDR3 is made up of 14 amino acids. From germline, CDR1 is SGHRS and CDR2 YFSETQ. The V and J ends lost 3 bases and 2 bases, in that order; junction bases with no gene match: 3. The CDR3 here is CASSSGDRAYEQYF. In DNA form, the CDR3 reads TGCGCCAGCAGCTCCGGGGACAGGGCCTACGAGCAGTACTTC.

The chain has TRBV5-4 and TRBJ2-7; D is ambiguous. V was shortened by 6 bases and J by 0 bases, with 10 bases between the two germline ends. The CDR3 totals 13 residues. CDR1 and CDR2 (germline): SGHNT, YYREEE (reference sequence). The CDR3 DNA sequence: TGTGCCAGCAAGTCGACCTTCTCCTACGAGCAGTACTTC. Translation: CASKSTFSYEQYF.

The J gene is TRBJ2-5, the V gene TRBV5-1; D is unresolved. V was trimmed by 1 base and J by 5 bases, leaving 9 bases between them. The CDR3 is made up of 13 amino acids. Per the germline V gene, CDR1 is SGHRS and CDR2 is YFSETQ. The CDR3 DNA sequence: TGCGCCAGCAGCTTGAGGGTCGGGGAGACCCAGTACTTC. It codes for CASSLRVGETQYF.

The chain has TRBV6-5 and TRBJ2-7; 7 nucleotides align to TRBD2. This CDR3 spans 13 amino acids. Looked up from germline, CDR1 is MNHEY and CDR2 is SVGAGI. With 6 bases clipped from V and 9 bases from J, the junction kept 11 bases outside the gene matches. The CDR3 region is CASRGTTALAQYF. The CDR3 nucleotides read TGTGCCAGCAGGGGGACTACCGCCTTGGCGCAGTACTTC.

The chain employs TRBV7-6 and TRBJ2-7; 9 bases agree with TRBD2. Losses at the gene ends were 5 bases for V and 3 bases for J; bases not matched to a gene: 8. Germline CDR1 SGHVS, CDR2 FNYEAQ. This CDR3 is built from 15 residues. The CDR3 protein is CASSPEGGGDYEQYF. CDR3 DNA sequence: TGTGCCAGCAGCCCAGAGGGCGGGGGGGACTACGAGCAGTACTTC.

The genes are TRBV9 and TRBJ1-4; D remains unclear. The V end was cut by 0 bases, the J end by 8 bases, with 14 bases between. Germline loops: CDR1 SGDLS, CDR2 YYNGEE. The CDR3 is 15 residues long. The CDR3 DNA sequence: TGTGCCAGCAGCGTAGGCCCGGACCCGATGGAAAAACTGTTTTTT. Translation: CASSVGPDPMEKLFF. Combining the CDR3 with reference TRBV9 and TRBJ1-4 gives the whole variable domain DSGVTQTPKHLITATGQRVTLRCSPRSGDLSVYWYQQSLDQGLQFLIQYYNGEERAKGNILERFSAQQFPDLHSELNLSSLELGDSALYFCASSVGPDPMEKLFFGSGTQLSVL.

The CDR3 is CASSGIKGTGELFF. The CDR3 DNA follows: TGTGCCAGCAGTGGTATTAAGGGGACCGGGGAGCTGTTTTTT. This sequence joins TRBV2 and TRBJ2-2; D is perhaps TRBD1 (5 bases). Trimming took 4 bases from V and 5 from J, leaving 11 bases between them. Germline V CDR1 and CDR2: SNHLY, FYNNEI. The CDR3 totals 14 residues. Complete variable domain (other parts from reference TRBV2 and TRBJ2-2): EPEVTQTPSHQVTQMGQEVILRCVPISNHLYFYWYRQILGQKVEFLVSFYNNEISEKSEIFDDQFSVERPDGSNFTLKIRSTKLEDSAMYFCASSGIKGTGELFFGEGSRLTVL.

The gene calls are TRBV7-9 and TRBJ2-3, with a weak D call TRBD2 (5 bases). Germline V CDR1 and CDR2: SEHNR, FQNEAQ (reference sequence). The CDR3 is 14 amino acids. Trimming cost V 5 bases and J 2 bases, with 11 bases left between them. The DNA for the CDR3 is TGTGCCAGCAGCCCGGTAGCGTCCACAGATACGCAGTATTTT. Translating it yields CASSPVASTDTQYF.

Written as DNA, the CDR3 is TGTGCCAGCAGCCCTATAGCGGGAGTCACAGATACGCAGTATTTT. This codes for CASSPIAGVTDTQYF. The chain carries TRBV3-1 (or the pseudogene TRBV3-2) and TRBJ2-3; 9 bases are a match to TRBD2. Germline CDR1 is LGHDT and CDR2 is YNNKEL (reference sequence). V lost 4 bases and J lost 2; bases outside the gene matches: 4. The CDR3 is 15 amino acids.

A single count supports this clone. The chain joins TRBV5-1 to TRBJ2-2, with a weak D call TRBD1 (5 bases). Germline CDR1 and CDR2: SGHRS and YFSETQ. Trimming took off 5 bases at V and 2 bases at J, with 10 bases between the two ends. There are 14 residues in the CDR3. CDR3 bases: TGCGCCAGCAGGCAGGACACCAACACCGGGGAGCTGTTTTTT. Protein product: CASRQDTNTGELFF.

This clone occurred once. The genes are TRBV2 and TRBJ2-3, with TRBD2 matching 8 bases. J lost 6 bases, V lost 3 bases, and 11 bases had no gene match. Germline assignment: CDR1 SNHLY and CDR2 FYNNEI. The CDR3 consists of 16 residues. The DNA for the CDR3 is TGTGCCAGCAGTGATCTCGCGGGAGGACGGCCCGATACGCAGTATTTT. Residues: CASSDLAGGRPDTQYF.

V usage is TRBV11-2 and J usage is TRBJ1-2; no clear D. Germline V gene data show CDR1 as SGHAT and CDR2 as FQNNGV. This CDR3 has 12 amino acids. The ends were cut back, 0 bases at V and 5 bases at J, with 4 bases in the middle. CDR3 amino acids: CASSLEDYGYTF. The CDR3 nucleotides read TGTGCCAGCAGCTTAGAGGATTATGGCTACACCTTC.

The chain joins TRBV9 to TRBJ1-1; D gene ambiguous. Germline lookup yields CDR1 SGDLS and CDR2 YYNGEE. This CDR3 is 14 amino acids long. Trimming pared 1 base from V and 3 bases from J, leaving 10 bases between. Here the CDR3 DNA reads TGTGCCAGCAGCGTACAACTCTACGACACTGAAGCTTTCTTT. Translating it yields CASSVQLYDTEAFF.

V and J are TRBV18 and TRBJ1-2, with TRBD1 identical over 7 bases. Trimming took 0 bases from V and 9 from J; bases not matched to a gene: 10. Germline V gene data show CDR1 as KGHSH and CDR2 as LQKENI. The CDR3 consists of 15 residues. The CDR3 nucleotides read TGTGCCAGCTCACCACCGGATTCGGCAGGGGGTCGCTACACCTTC. Encoded protein: CASSPPDSAGGRYTF.

The chain couples TRBV18 to TRBJ1-5; no clear D. V lost 5 bases to trimming and J lost 4 bases, with 6 bases between them. The CDR3 spans 12 residues. CDR1 is KGHSH, CDR2 LQKENI, per germline. The CDR3 region is CASSEQNQPQHF. DNA of the CDR3: TGTGCCAGCTCAGAGCAAAATCAGCCCCAGCATTTT.

The chain is built from TRBV7-9 and TRBJ2-7; D possibly corresponds to TRBD1 (5 bases). The V and J ends lost 8 bases and 0 bases respectively, with 11 bases between them. CDR1 is SEHNR and CDR2 is FQNEAQ in the germline V gene (reference sequence). This CDR3 spans 13 amino acids. DNA for the CDR3: TGTGCCAGCGACAGAGACAGCTCCTACGAGCAGTACTTC. Translating gives CASDRDSSYEQYF. Full variable domain (remainder filled in from reference TRBV7-9 and TRBJ2-7): DTGVSQNPRHKITKRGQNVTFRCDPISEHNRLYWYRQTLGQGPEFLTYFQNEAQLEKSRLLSDRFSAERPKGSFSTLEIQRTEQGDSAMYLCASDRDSSYEQYFGPGTRLTVT.

The rearrangement joins TRBV19 to TRBJ1-5; D ambiguous. V shed 4 bases and J shed 5 bases, with 9 bases lying between them. Per germline, CDR1 LNHDA and CDR2 SQIVND (reference sequence). There are 13 residues in the CDR3. In DNA, the CDR3 is TGTGCCAGTAGTACGGACGGGCATCAGCCCCAGCATTTT. It codes for CASSTDGHQPQHF.

The chain recombines TRBV3-1 (or the pseudogene TRBV3-2) with TRBJ2-4; D unclear. This CDR3 is 14 amino acids long. V was trimmed by 0 bases and J by 7 bases, leaving 10 bases between them. Germline CDR1 and CDR2: LGHDT and YNNKEL (reference sequence). CDR3 nucleotides: TGTGCCAGCAGCCAAGATTTAGGGCTTAACATTCAGTACTTC. It translates to CASSQDLGLNIQYF.

V and J are TRBV21-1 and TRBJ1-2; the table's D call, TRBD1, has no DNA check behind it. TRBV21-1 is assigned pseudogene status. The CDR3 is 15 amino acids. CDR3 sequence: CASSSYGTDICGYTF. CDR3 nucleotides: TGTGCCAGCAGCTCGTACGGGACAGATATTTGTGGCTACACCTTC.

The chain carries TRBV25-1 and TRBJ1-1, with 7 bases fitting TRBD1. Trimming cost V 4 bases and J 0 bases; bases outside gene matches: 8. Germline V gene lookup returns CDR1 MGHDK and CDR2 SYGVNS. The CDR3 totals 16 residues. Here the CDR3 DNA reads TGTGCCAGCAGTGGACGCAGCCAGGGGGTGAACACTGAAGCTTTCTTT. Encoded protein: CASSGRSQGVNTEAFF.

The genes are TRBV23-1 and TRBJ2-3; 7 nucleotides line up with TRBD2. TRBV23-1 is reported as an ORF; its role is uncertain. The ends lost 6 bases at V and 4 bases at J; junction bases unmatched: 10. The CDR3 extends over 15 amino acids. The CDR3 reads CASRLSGETADTQYF. The DNA of the CDR3 is TGCGCCAGCAGATTGAGCGGGGAGACAGCAGATACGCAGTATTTT.

This clone was seen a few times. The CDR3 DNA reads TGTGCCAGCAGCCCTCCCCACGGTATCGGACCCCTCCACTTT. Residues: CASSPPHGIGPLHF. The chain is built from TRBV6-2 or TRBV6-3 and TRBJ1-6; the D is unclear. The CDR3 extends over 14 amino acids. From germline, CDR1 is MNHEY and CDR2 SVGEGT. V lost 6 bases and J lost 12, with 18 bases in between.

The rearrangement uses TRBV19 and TRBJ1-3, with 11 bases that match TRBD1. CDR1 LNHDA and CDR2 SQIVND come from the germline V gene (reference sequence). This CDR3 contains 19 residues. J was trimmed by 3 bases and V by 5 bases; bases with no gene match: 15. In nucleotides, the CDR3 is TGTGCCAGTAGTTCCTGGGGGCCGGGACAGGGGGAAGTTGGAAACACCATATATTTT. Protein: CASSSWGPGQGEVGNTIYF.

The chain joins TRBV7-2 to TRBJ2-2; 9 nucleotides agree with TRBD2. CDR3 length equals 17 residues. J gave up 7 bases and V 1 base, and 10 bases lay outside the gene matches. Per germline, CDR1 SGHTA and CDR2 FQGNSA. The CDR3 DNA reads TGTGCCAGCAGCTTAGTCGGTAGCGGGAGTTATGTCGGGGAGCTGTTTTTT. As protein: CASSLVGSGSYVGELFF. The whole variable domain, remainder taken from reference TRBV7-2 and TRBJ2-2, is GAGVSQSPSNKVTEKGKDVELRCDPISGHTALYWYRQSLGQGLEFLIYFQGNSAPDKSGLPSDRFSAERTGGSVSTLTIQRTQQEDSAVYLCASSLVGSGSYVGELFFGEGSRLTVL.